Below, 20 T cell receptor beta chains from the same sample are listed, as sequenced in a study of T cells expressing NK-cell markers. Each CDR3 protein gets one entry in TCRdb, which reprocessed the 5' RACE reads and gives no DNA. This sample carries 130,000 to 150,000 distinct CDR3 sequences, with 9% to 15% going to the ten biggest clones. The source material was blood T cells: a sorted CD56 or NKG2C T cell subset, CD4+ or CD8+ T cells, or bulk PBMC T cells (not recorded which). These receptors were collected from a man between 18 and 35 years old in good health.

The rearrangement joins TRBV19 to TRBJ1-3; TCRdb's D call of TRBD1 is untestable without DNA. The V gene's germline CDR1 is LNHDA and CDR2 SQIVND (reference sequence). The CDR3 consists of 15 residues. CDR3 sequence: CASSIRDGSGNTIYF.

The genes are TRBV20-1 and TRBJ2-5; as DNA is missing, the TRBD2 call by TCRdb cannot be tested. This CDR3 is 17 amino acids long. The germline gives CDR1 DFQATT, CDR2 SNEGSKA (reference sequence). CDR3 region: CSARPSLREAYQETQYF.

The chain joins TRBV6-1 to TRBJ2-1; TCRdb's D call of TRBD1 is untestable without DNA. This CDR3 spans 15 amino acids. CDR1 and CDR2 (germline): MNHNS, SASEGT. The chain's CDR3 is CASTPRTGGYNEQFF.

This chain links TRBV12-3 or TRBV12-4 with TRBJ2-1. The CDR3 extends over 12 amino acids. The CDR3 loop is CASSSRGTEQFF.

V and J are TRBV7-6 and TRBJ2-1; TCRdb gives TRBD2 as the D gene, but with no DNA this cannot be confirmed. The CDR3 sequence is 17 residues long. Germline loops: CDR1 SGHVS, CDR2 FNYEAQ. CDR3 sequence reads: CASSTRLAGYTYNEQFF.

V is TRBV27 and J is TRBJ2-3. Germline values: CDR1 MNHEY, CDR2 SMNVEV (reference sequence). CDR3 length equals 14 residues. Here the CDR3 reads CASSHRSPWDTQYF.

The rearrangement uses TRBV30 and TRBJ2-1; no DNA is available, so the TRBD2 call from TCRdb remains unchecked. The CDR3 length is 15 residues. Germline values: CDR1 GTSNPN, CDR2 SVGIG (reference sequence). CDR3 sequence: CAWSDYSGSYNEQFF.

CDR3 sequence: CASGRGVHEQYF. This chain uses TRBV7-9 with TRBJ2-7; TCRdb's D call of TRBD2 is untestable without DNA. The germline gives CDR1 SEHNR, CDR2 FQNEAQ (reference sequence). The CDR3 is 12 amino acids.

V and J are TRBV5-1 and TRBJ2-5; TCRdb names TRBD1, which stays unverified in the absence of DNA. The CDR3 is made up of 16 amino acids. The V gene's germline CDR1 is SGHRS and CDR2 YFSETQ. This chain's CDR3 is CASSHEQGRGQETQYF. The complete variable domain, with remaining parts taken from reference TRBV5-1 and TRBJ2-5, reads KAGVTQTPRYLIKTRGQQVTLSCSPISGHRSVSWYQQTPGQGLQFLFEYFSETQRNKGNFPGRFSGRQFSNSRSEMNVSTLELGDSALYLCASSHEQGRGQETQYFGPGTRLLVL.

V gene TRBV5-1 combines with J gene TRBJ1-1; checking the TCRdb D call of TRBD1 is not possible without DNA. Germline-derived CDR1 and CDR2 are SGHRS and YFSETQ. This CDR3 is 16 amino acids long. The CDR3 sequence: CASSLTFTGVDTEAFF. Looking up the rest from reference TRBV5-1 and TRBJ1-1 gives the full variable domain: KAGVTQTPRYLIKTRGQQVTLSCSPISGHRSVSWYQQTPGQGLQFLFEYFSETQRNKGNFPGRFSGRQFSNSRSEMNVSTLELGDSALYLCASSLTFTGVDTEAFFGQGTRLTVV.

The rearrangement links TRBV12-3 or TRBV12-4 to TRBJ2-1. The CDR3 loop spans 15 amino acids. The CDR3 here is CASSLARTEHNEQFF.

The gene calls are TRBV29-1 and TRBJ2-1; the TCRdb call, TRBD1, lacks DNA for checking. CDR3 length: 13 residues. Per the germline V gene, CDR1 is SQVTM and CDR2 is ANQGSEA. The CDR3 sequence is CSGITGTSNEQFF.

The rearrangement uses TRBV12-3 or TRBV12-4 and TRBJ1-2; the TCRdb D gene call, TRBD1, has no DNA to confirm it. The CDR3 totals 12 residues. CDR3 sequence: CASSLTGNGYTF.

The chain carries TRBV5-1 and TRBJ2-2; TCRdb calls TRBD2, which cannot be checked without DNA. This CDR3 region has 15 residues. Per the germline V gene, CDR1 is SGHRS and CDR2 is YFSETQ. CDR3 in amino acids: CASSPRDSYTGELFF.

Here the CDR3 reads CASSGLAGERNEQFF. This chain uses TRBV7-8 with TRBJ2-1; as DNA is missing, the TRBD2 call by TCRdb cannot be tested. The CDR3 is 15 amino acids. Per germline, CDR1 SGHVS and CDR2 FQNEAQ.

This rearrangement joins TRBV7-3 to TRBJ2-1. Looked up from germline, CDR1 is SGHTA and CDR2 is FQGTGA. The CDR3 has 15 residues. CDR3 amino acids: CASSRDGDSYNEQFF.

The chain employs TRBV4-1 and TRBJ1-3. Germline CDR1 reads MGHRA; CDR2 reads YSYEKL. The CDR3 has 18 amino acids. The CDR3 reads CASSPFSGTLGSGNTIYF.

This chain joins TRBV29-1 and TRBJ2-1; the D call of TRBD1 rests on TCRdb alone, since no DNA is present to check it. CDR1 SQVTM and CDR2 ANQGSEA come from the germline V gene. The CDR3 has 14 residues. CDR3 amino acids: CSVGGRGGYNEQFF.

The chain joins TRBV2 to TRBJ1-5; TCRdb selects TRBD1, and the lack of DNA leaves this call unchecked. This CDR3 has 15 residues. The V gene's germline CDR1 is SNHLY and CDR2 FYNNEI. This CDR3 is CASSEAEGRNQPQHF.

The chain has TRBV7-2 and TRBJ1-2. Germline V gives CDR1 SGHTA, CDR2 FQGNSA. The CDR3 totals 14 residues. CDR3 sequence: CASSLQGPSYGYTF.